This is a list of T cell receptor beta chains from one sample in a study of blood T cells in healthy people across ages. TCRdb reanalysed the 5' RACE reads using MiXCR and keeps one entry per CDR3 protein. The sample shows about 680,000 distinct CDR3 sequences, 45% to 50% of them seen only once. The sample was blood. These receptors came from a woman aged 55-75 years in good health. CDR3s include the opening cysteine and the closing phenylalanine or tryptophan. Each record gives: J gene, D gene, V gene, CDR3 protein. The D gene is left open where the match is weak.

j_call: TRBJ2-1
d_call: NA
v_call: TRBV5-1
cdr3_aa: CASSWARGQPYNEQFF

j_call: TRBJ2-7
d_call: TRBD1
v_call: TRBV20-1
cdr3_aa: CSDDRVYEQYF

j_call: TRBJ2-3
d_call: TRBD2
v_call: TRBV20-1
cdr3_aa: CSATLAGSTDTQYF

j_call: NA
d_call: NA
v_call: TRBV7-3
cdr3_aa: CASSLTGLKDTYEQYF

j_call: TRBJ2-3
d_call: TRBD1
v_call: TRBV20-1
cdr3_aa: CSARDAQGADTQYF

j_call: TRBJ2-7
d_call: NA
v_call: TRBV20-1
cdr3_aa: CSASRTTGYEQYF

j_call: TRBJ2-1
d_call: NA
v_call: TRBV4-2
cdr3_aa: CASSQGWRQFF

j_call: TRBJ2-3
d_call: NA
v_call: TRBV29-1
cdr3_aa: CSVESGTDTQYF

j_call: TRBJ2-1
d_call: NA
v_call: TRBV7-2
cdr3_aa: CASNSVRTLSEQFF

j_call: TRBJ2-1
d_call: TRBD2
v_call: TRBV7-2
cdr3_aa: CASSPKRGRSYNEQFF

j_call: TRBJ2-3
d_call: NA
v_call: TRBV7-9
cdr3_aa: CASSLGYGSRTDTQYF

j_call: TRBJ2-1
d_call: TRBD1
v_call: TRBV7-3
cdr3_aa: CASSLRQGDNEQFF

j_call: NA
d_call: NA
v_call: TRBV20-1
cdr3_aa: CSARAGRHPRYEQYF

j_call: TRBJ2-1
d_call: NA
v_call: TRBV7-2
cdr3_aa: CASSLTGSPFNEQFF

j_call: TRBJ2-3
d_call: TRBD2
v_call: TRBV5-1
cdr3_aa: CASSFSLAADTQYF

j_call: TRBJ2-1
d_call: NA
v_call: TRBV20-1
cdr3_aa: CSARDLVAYNEQFF

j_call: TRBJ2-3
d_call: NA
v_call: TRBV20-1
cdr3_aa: CSASLQNTDAQYF

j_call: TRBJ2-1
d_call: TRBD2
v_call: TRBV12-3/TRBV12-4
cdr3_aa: CASSLVSGSLYNEQFF

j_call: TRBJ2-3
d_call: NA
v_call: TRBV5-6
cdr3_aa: CASSMERTDTQYF

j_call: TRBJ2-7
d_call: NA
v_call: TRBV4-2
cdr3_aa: CASSQDGYGGGSYEQYF

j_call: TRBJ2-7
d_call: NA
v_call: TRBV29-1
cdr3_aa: CSASGTGVYEQYF

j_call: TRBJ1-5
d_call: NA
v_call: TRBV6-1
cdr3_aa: CASTWDFSNQPQHF

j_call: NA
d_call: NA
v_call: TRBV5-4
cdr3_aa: CASSGGRGTAKNIQYF